This entry describes one TCR beta chain. Germline CDR1 and CDR2: SGHVS and FNYEAQ. The CDR3 sequence is 15 residues long. Trimming pared 0 bases from V and 3 bases from J, leaving 9 bases between. The data are from a study of blood T cell repertoires in COVID-19. TCRdb keeps only in-frame clones here, not all; method: immunoSEQ multiplex PCR. The data hold about 200,000 clones, with around nine tenths observed a single time. The sample consisted of peripheral blood. This TCR came from a man between 60 and 75 years old who had recovered from COVID-19. The chain links TRBV7-6 to TRBJ2-1; D might be TRBD1 (6 bases). CDR3 sequence (DNA): TGTGCCAGCAGCTTAGCCCAGGGGATCTACAATGAGCAGTTCTTC. Amino acids: CASSLAQGIYNEQFF.